This TCR beta chain derives from a study of T cell clonality in common variable immunodeficiency. Regarding the study as a whole: CVID patient heterogeneity limited repertoire-clinical complication correlations. Compared with controls, CVID subjects had fewer shared TCRbeta clones. The cause of increased CVID clonality remains unclear without subpopulation sequencing. Common variable immunodeficiency TCR beta sequences reportedly had fewer deletions and N-nucleotide insertions. CVID subjects showed higher TCRbeta clonality than healthy controls.

Some clones are missing from TCRdb's copy, which holds only in-frame ones; the method was immunoSEQ multiplex PCR. The sample presents 15,000 to 20,000 clones, none singletons. About this clone: Antigen unknown.

The sample consisted of peripheral blood mononuclear cells. The TCR originated in a human donor with common variable immunodeficiency.

CDR3 protein: CASSLARTGNEKLFF. CDR3 DNA, as far as it was read: TGTGCCAGCAGCTTAGCGAGAACAGGGAATGAAAAA. The chain has TRBV7-2 and TRBJ1-4; maybe TRBD1 (6 bases). Read coverage stops 3 residues before the CDR3 terminus; the germline J gene supplies the remainder. This CDR3 contains 15 residues. CDR1 and CDR2 from the germline V gene are SGHTA and FQGNSA. V was trimmed by 0 bases and J by 5 bases, leaving 10 bases between them.